Each of the 10 T cell receptor beta chains below was sequenced from the same sample in a study of T cell repertoires in cytomegalovirus infection. TCRdb called the reads again in MiXCR, with one record for every CDR3 protein. This table has about 530,000 distinct CDR3 sequences, approximately 26% appearing once. Sequenced sample: PBMCs. These TCRs come from a human donor in good health (CMV status not recorded). Some clones in this sample may be carry-over from other donors' samples.

This clonotype has just a few counts. As DNA, the CDR3 is TGTGCCATCAGTGACCCCAGGGGACAGGGTTCCAATCAGCCCCAGCATTTT. It translates to CAISDPRGQGSNQPQHF. This chain links TRBV10-3 with TRBJ1-5; 9 positions match TRBD1. V lost 3 bases and J lost 3; bases outside the gene matches: 9. The CDR3 has 17 amino acids. CDR1 is ENHRY, CDR2 SYGVKD, per germline.

This clonotype was picked up a small number of times. The gene calls are TRBV10-3 and TRBJ2-1; perhaps TRBD1 as D (6 bases). The CDR3 runs 14 residues. Per germline, CDR1 ENHRY and CDR2 SYGVKD. V lost 6 bases and J lost 3, with 12 bases in between. CDR3 protein: CAIRVGGIYNEQFF. The CDR3 DNA is TGTGCCATCAGAGTAGGGGGTATCTACAATGAGCAGTTCTTC.

The rearrangement uses TRBV29-1 and TRBJ1-2, with 11 positions matching TRBD1. The trim removed 1 base at V and 8 bases at J, leaving 6 bases unmatched. This CDR3 contains 14 residues. The germline gives CDR1 SQVTM, CDR2 ANQGSEA. The CDR3 spells CSVEVGQGAWGYTF. The CDR3 DNA reads TGCAGCGTTGAAGTAGGACAGGGGGCATGGGGCTACACCTTC.

This clonotype was seen more than once but under ten times. This rearrangement joins TRBV7-2 to TRBJ2-1, with 8 bases identical to TRBD2. The CDR3 is 15 residues long. Germline V gene sequence: CDR1 SGHTA, CDR2 FQGNSA. With V trimmed by 5 bases and J by 6 bases, 9 bases remained unmatched. In DNA form, the CDR3 reads TGTGCCAGCAGCCCACCGGGACTAGTCTTCAATGAGCAGTTCTTC. This codes for CASSPPGLVFNEQFF.

The gene calls are TRBV6-1 and TRBJ2-7, with 9 nucleotides matching TRBD1. Germline CDR1 MNHNS, CDR2 SASEGT. CDR3 length: 15 amino acids. The V segment lost 6 bases and the J segment 3 bases; nucleotides outside the gene matches: 9. The CDR3 nucleotides read TGTGCCAGCAGGCAACAGGGGGCCGGAATCTACGAGCAGTACTTC. This translates into CASRQQGAGIYEQYF.

Only a few counts were recorded for this clonotype. The rearrangement joins TRBV2 to TRBJ2-5; 8 bases agree with TRBD1. The CDR3 has 16 residues. The V gene end was trimmed by 6 bases and the J gene end by 3 bases; junction bases not matched to a gene: 12. Germline CDR1 is SNHLY and CDR2 is FYNNEI. The CDR3: CASSKRPGQAKETQYF. CDR3 bases: TGTGCCAGCAGCAAAAGACCGGGACAGGCGAAAGAGACCCAGTACTTC.

This clonotype was picked up a small number of times. The gene calls are TRBV12-3 or TRBV12-4 and TRBJ2-7; D gene uncertain. This CDR3 comprises 14 residues. Trimming stripped 3 bases from V and 4 bases from J, with 13 bases between. The CDR3 coding sequence is TGTGCCAGCAGTTTGGTCGGAAAGGGTTACGAGCAGTACTTC. This gives the protein CASSLVGKGYEQYF.

V and J are TRBV29-1 and TRBJ1-4, with TRBD1 as a possible D gene (6 bases). From germline, CDR1 is SQVTM and CDR2 ANQGSEA. CDR3 length: 14 amino acids. V was cut by 5 bases and J by 5 bases, with 15 bases left in between. CDR3 protein: CSVRTAIGNEKLFF. For the CDR3, the DNA is TGCAGCGTTCGGACAGCTATCGGAAATGAAAAACTGTTTTTT.

The V and J genes are TRBV29-1 and TRBJ2-2; 10 nucleotides agree with TRBD2. V dropped 3 bases and J dropped 4; count of bases not matched to a gene: 5. CDR3 length: 15 residues. In germline, CDR1 is SQVTM, CDR2 ANQGSEA. This CDR3 is CSVERLAGATGELFF. As DNA, the CDR3 is TGCAGCGTTGAGCGTCTAGCGGGAGCCACCGGGGAGCTGTTTTTT.

The chain links TRBV11-2 to TRBJ1-6, with D possibly matching TRBD1 (5 bases). The CDR3 sequence is 16 residues long. Germline loops: CDR1 SGHAT, CDR2 FQNNGV. V lost 5 bases and J lost 10, with 21 bases in between. DNA of the CDR3: TGTGCCAGCAGCCCGGGGATGACAGTCAGGGAGTCACCCCTCCACTTT. It specifies CASSPGMTVRESPLHF.